These 15 T cell receptor beta chains originate from one sample sequenced in a study of OX40 agonist ivuxolimab in advanced cancers. TCRdb's table, derived via immunoSEQ multiplex PCR, lists solely in-frame clones and lacks some. This repertoire shows over 65,000 clones, about four fifths found once; its top ten account for less than 0.9%. This specimen consisted of CD4+ or CD8+ T cells sorted from blood, obtained in a trial of the OX40 agonist ivuxolimab. These TCRs come from an adult with an advanced solid tumor such as melanoma, head and neck, liver or kidney cancer.

This rearrangement joins TRBV10-3 to TRBJ2-3; 8 bases map to TRBD2. Germline-derived CDR1 and CDR2 are ENHRY and SYGVKD. This CDR3 contains 16 residues. V shed 4 bases, J shed 5 bases, and the junction held 11 bases outside the gene matches. CDR3 nucleotides: TGTGCCATCAGTGCCATTGCGTCGGGAGGGGAAGATACGCAGTATTTT. Protein sequence: CAISAIASGGEDTQYF.

The chain has TRBV7-3 and TRBJ2-5, with 8 bases fitting TRBD2. Germline values: CDR1 SGHTA, CDR2 FQGTGA. This CDR3 region has 15 residues. V lost 3 bases, J lost 4 bases, and 7 bases stayed unmatched. The CDR3 DNA reads TGTGCCAGCAGCTTCCAAAGCGGGGGCGGAGAGACCCAGTACTTC. This translates into CASSFQSGGGETQYF.

This chain connects TRBV7-2 to TRBJ1-1, with D possibly matching TRBD1 (6 bases). Germline assignment: CDR1 SGHTA and CDR2 FQGNSA. V lost 2 bases and J lost 5, with 15 bases in between. This CDR3 is 15 amino acids long. CDR3 coding DNA: TGTGCCAGCAGCTTAAGGGGTCTGAGGGGGACTGAAGCTTTCTTT. This codes for CASSLRGLRGTEAFF.

V and J are TRBV14 and TRBJ1-1; TRBD1 matches 9 bases. The length of the CDR3 is 13 residues. Germline CDR1 SGHDN, CDR2 FVKESK. J was trimmed by 7 bases and V by 4 bases; bases with no gene match: 4. The CDR3 DNA reads TGTGCCAGCAGCCGCTGGACAGGGGATGAAGCTTTCTTT. Protein: CASSRWTGDEAFF.

The CDR3 region is CASQSPGNTIYF. The CDR3 DNA follows: TGTGCCAGCCAATCGCCGGGAAACACCATATATTTT. The V call is TRBV7-9, the J call TRBJ1-3; no clear D gene. V lost 8 bases and J lost 4, with 9 bases in between. CDR1 SEHNR and CDR2 FQNEAQ come from the germline V gene (reference sequence). This CDR3 is built from 12 residues.

This clone was observed once. V gene TRBV6-5 combines with J gene TRBJ1-2; unclear D gene. V shed 1 base and J shed 5 bases, with 17 bases lying between them. This CDR3 contains 16 residues. The germline CDR1 and CDR2 sequences are MNHEY and SVGAGI. CDR3 sequence (DNA): TGTGCCAGCAGTTACTTTTTGGAGGGAGGGCGATATGGCTACACCTTC. Its protein is CASSYFLEGGRYGYTF.

This sequence joins TRBV6-1 and TRBJ2-3; tentatively, D is TRBD1 (5 bases). With 5 bases removed from V and 6 bases from J, the gap between germline ends came to 9 bases. This CDR3 contains 12 residues. Germline-derived CDR1 and CDR2 are MNHNS and SASEGT. CDR3 residues: CASSTTADTQYF. CDR3 DNA: TGTGCCAGCAGTACGACAGCGGATACGCAGTATTTT.

This chain joins TRBV4-1 and TRBJ2-2; D might be TRBD2 (6 bases). V shed 4 bases and J shed 6 bases, with 12 bases lying between them. CDR1 and CDR2 from the germline V gene are MGHRA and YSYEKL. The CDR3 runs 14 residues. In nucleotides, the CDR3 is TGCGCCAGCAGCCTCCCGCGGGGCTCCGGGGAGCTGTTTTTT. This gives the protein CASSLPRGSGELFF.

This clone was seen just once. The chain couples TRBV18 to TRBJ2-7; D is undetermined. This CDR3 region has 14 residues. The V end was cut by 0 bases, the J end by 4 bases, with 10 bases between. Germline V gene data show CDR1 as KGHSH and CDR2 as LQKENI. This CDR3 reads CASSPPGSAYEQYF. Written as DNA, the CDR3 is TGTGCCAGCTCACCACCTGGGTCCGCTTACGAGCAGTACTTC. The whole variable domain, remainder taken from reference TRBV18 and TRBJ2-7, is NAGVMQNPRHLVRRRGQEARLRCSPMKGHSHVYWYRQLPEEGLKFMVYLQKENIIDESGMPKERFSAEFPKEGPSILRIQQVVRGDSAAYFCASSPPGSAYEQYFGPGTRLTVT.

The chain uses TRBV6-4 and TRBJ1-2; D unclear. Germline lookup yields CDR1 MRHNA and CDR2 SNTAGT. This CDR3 region has 13 residues. V gave up 3 bases and J gave up 7 bases, with 12 bases separating them. DNA for the CDR3: TGTGCCAGCAGTGAATCTGGGGTATCTGGCTACACCTTC. Amino acid sequence: CASSESGVSGYTF.

This clone was seen a handful of times. The chain couples TRBV6-1 to TRBJ1-5, with TRBD1 matching over 7 bases. The V gene's germline CDR1 is MNHNS and CDR2 SASEGT. The CDR3 loop spans 15 amino acids. J was trimmed by 6 bases and V by 6 bases; bases with no gene match: 11. CDR3 nucleotides: TGTGCCAGCAGCTCCGGACAGGCCTTGGGTCAGCCCCAGCATTTT. Protein: CASSSGQALGQPQHF.

Only one count was recorded for this clone. The chain carries TRBV5-1 and TRBJ1-1; a possible D gene is TRBD1 (5 bases). Germline V gene lookup returns CDR1 SGHRS and CDR2 YFSETQ. This CDR3 is 14 amino acids long. V lost 0 bases to trimming and J lost 6 bases, with 12 bases between them. This CDR3 is CASSLGQLNSEAFF. CDR3 bases: TGCGCCAGCAGCTTGGGACAGCTTAACTCTGAAGCTTTCTTT.

The chain employs TRBV7-8 and TRBJ2-2, with 11 bases aligning to TRBD2. Trimming took 1 base from V and 8 from J; bases not matched to a gene: 12. CDR3 length equals 18 residues. In germline, CDR1 is SGHVS, CDR2 FQNEAQ. The CDR3 sequence is CASSLVPLAGGTPGELFF. The CDR3 bases are TGTGCCAGCAGCTTAGTACCCCTAGCGGGGGGAACCCCAGGGGAGCTGTTTTTT. Variable domain in full (rest from reference TRBV7-8 and TRBJ2-2): GAGVSQSPRYKVAKRGQDVALRCDPISGHVSLFWYQQALGQGPEFLTYFQNEAQLDKSGLPSDRFFAERPEGSVSTLKIQRTQQEDSAVYLCASSLVPLAGGTPGELFFGEGSRLTVL.

The genes are TRBV2 and TRBJ2-3, with 12 bases lining up with TRBD2. The germline CDR1 and CDR2 sequences are SNHLY and FYNNEI. The CDR3 sequence is 20 residues long. Trimming cost V 6 bases and J 4 bases; bases outside gene matches: 20. The CDR3 sequence: CASRPVYRLAGAAGADTQYF. The CDR3 DNA sequence: TGTGCCAGCAGACCGGTCTATAGACTAGCGGGAGCGGCGGGCGCAGATACGCAGTATTTT. The full variable domain, rest sourced from reference TRBV2 and TRBJ2-3, is EPEVTQTPSHQVTQMGQEVILRCVPISNHLYFYWYRQILGQKVEFLVSFYNNEISEKSEIFDDQFSVERPDGSNFTLKIRSTKLEDSAMYFCASRPVYRLAGAAGADTQYFGPGTRLTVL.

The V call is TRBV6-5, the J call TRBJ1-4; TRBD1 matches 10 bases. Trimming at V came to 5 bases and at J to 5 bases, leaving 5 bases not matched to a gene. CDR1 is MNHEY, CDR2 SVGAGI, per germline. This CDR3 comprises 15 residues. The CDR3, as DNA: TGTGCCAGCAGTGCGCCGGGACAGGGGAATGAAAAACTGTTTTTT. As protein: CASSAPGQGNEKLFF.